This TCR beta chain was found in a study of cytomegalovirus exposure and HLA in healthy donors. Study overall: There were 100 million to 120 million unique TCR beta sequences, drawn from about 179 million T cells, in an earlier analysis. Samples from HLA-typed donors yielded about 85 million unique TCRs in an early data release.

Use of 60 Vbeta and 13 Jbeta primers characterized the PCR. TCRdb keeps only in-frame clones here, not all; method: immunoSEQ multiplex PCR. The repertoire includes around 150,000 clones, 80% to 90% of them detected once, and 4.3% sits in the top ten. Nominal health characterized the donors when sampled, though unrecorded immune exposures were likely. Concerning this clone itself: Its antigen is still unknown.

Study-wide points: What a later analysis showed was that several of the most significant clusters appeared linked to common viral pathogens.

Germline loops: CDR1 SNHLY, CDR2 FYNNEI. There are 13 residues in the CDR3. V lost 6 bases to trimming and J lost 4 bases, with 12 bases between them. The chain recombines TRBV2 with TRBJ2-5; the D gene is possibly TRBD2 (5 bases). Sample: PBMCs. The TCR originated in a woman in her thirties or forties in good health and CMV-seropositive. The CDR3 region is CASSDTRAETQYF. In nucleotides, the CDR3 is TGTGCCAGCAGCGACACTAGAGCAGAGACCCAGTACTTC.